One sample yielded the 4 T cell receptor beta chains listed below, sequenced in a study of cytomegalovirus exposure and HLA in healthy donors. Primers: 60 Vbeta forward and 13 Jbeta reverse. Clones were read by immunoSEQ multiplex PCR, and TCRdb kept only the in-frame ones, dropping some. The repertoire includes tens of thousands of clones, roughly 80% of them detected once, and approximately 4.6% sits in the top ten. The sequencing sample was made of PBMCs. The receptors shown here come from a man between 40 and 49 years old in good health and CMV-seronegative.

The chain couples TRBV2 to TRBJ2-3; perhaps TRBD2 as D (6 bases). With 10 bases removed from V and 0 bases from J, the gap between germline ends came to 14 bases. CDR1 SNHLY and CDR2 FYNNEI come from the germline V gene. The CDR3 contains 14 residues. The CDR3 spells CATSREASTDTQYF. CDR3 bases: TGTGCCACATCAAGGGAGGCTAGCACAGATACGCAGTATTTT.

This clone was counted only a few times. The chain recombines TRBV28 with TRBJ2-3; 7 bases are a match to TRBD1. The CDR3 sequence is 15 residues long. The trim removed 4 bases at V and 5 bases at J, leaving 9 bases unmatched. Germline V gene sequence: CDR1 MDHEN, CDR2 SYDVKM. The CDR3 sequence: CASSSTDRVKDTQYF. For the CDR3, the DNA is TGTGCCAGCAGTTCAACTGACAGGGTAAAAGATACGCAGTATTTT.

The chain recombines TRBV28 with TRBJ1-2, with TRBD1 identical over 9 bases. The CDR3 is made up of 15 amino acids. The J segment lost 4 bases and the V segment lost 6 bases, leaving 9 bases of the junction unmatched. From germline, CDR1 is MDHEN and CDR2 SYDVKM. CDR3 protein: CASREGQGTFYGYTF. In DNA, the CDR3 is TGTGCCAGCAGGGAGGGACAGGGCACCTTCTATGGCTACACCTTC.

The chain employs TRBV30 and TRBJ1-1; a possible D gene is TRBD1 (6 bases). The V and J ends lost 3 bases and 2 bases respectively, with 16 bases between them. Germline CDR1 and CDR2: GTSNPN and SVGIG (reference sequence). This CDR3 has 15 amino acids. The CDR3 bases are TGTGCCTGGAGCGACCTTACGGGACAAAACACTGAAGCTTTCTTT. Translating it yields CAWSDLTGQNTEAFF.